These 14 T cell receptor beta chains were sequenced from one sample in a study of blood T cell repertoires in COVID-19. Generated by immunoSEQ multiplex PCR, the TCRdb table keeps only in-frame clones and is missing some. The table lists around 100,000 clones, approximately 84% of them singletons. Sequencing was carried out using peripheral blood. Every receptor here comes from a human donor in a cohort sampled during active COVID-19.

The chain joins TRBV30 to TRBJ1-5; possible D gene TRBD1, 5 bases. The germline gives CDR1 GTSNPN, CDR2 SVGIG (reference sequence). The V end was cut by 1 base, the J end by 7 bases, with 11 bases between. CDR3 length equals 13 residues. The CDR3 protein is CAWSGLGLQPQHF. DNA for the CDR3: TGTGCCTGGAGTGGACTGGGGCTCCAGCCCCAGCATTTT.

This chain connects TRBV19 to TRBJ2-1; possibly TRBD2 for D (5 bases). The CDR3 runs to 15 residues. The germline gives CDR1 LNHDA, CDR2 SQIVND (reference sequence). V was shortened by 4 bases and J by 4 bases, with 14 bases between the two germline ends. CDR3 nucleotides: TGTGCCAGTAGTAGACCAGACCGCGGGTACAATGAGCAGTTCTTC. This sequence encodes CASSRPDRGYNEQFF.

The CDR3 region is CASGFGSDRAFF. The CDR3 DNA reads as TGTGCTAGTGGTTTCGGGTCGGATCGGGCTTTCTTT. The chain recombines TRBV12-5 with TRBJ1-1; no firm D call. CDR3 length equals 12 residues. Trimming took off 3 bases at V and 11 bases at J, with 13 bases between the two ends. Germline lookup yields CDR1 LGHNT and CDR2 FRNRAP.

The chain has TRBV7-6 and TRBJ1-2, with 7 bases aligning to TRBD1. The CDR3 runs to 15 residues. CDR1 and CDR2 from the germline V gene are SGHVS and FNYEAQ. The V gene end was trimmed by 2 bases and the J gene end by 8 bases; junction bases not matched to a gene: 11. CDR3 protein: CASSLLTEGARGYTF. CDR3 coding DNA: TGTGCCAGCAGCTTACTAACCGAGGGGGCGCGGGGCTACACCTTC.

The rearrangement uses TRBV11-2 and TRBJ1-3; 7 bases line up with TRBD1. This CDR3 spans 16 amino acids. The germline gives CDR1 SGHAT, CDR2 FQNNGV. The junction had 13 bases not matched to a gene; V was cut back by 8 bases and J by 3 bases. The CDR3 loop reads CASLIRQGSGGNTIYF. For the CDR3, the DNA is TGTGCCAGCCTGATAAGACAGGGTTCGGGTGGAAACACCATATATTTT.

This clone has a handful of counts. This sequence joins TRBV10-1 and TRBJ1-1, with 9 nucleotides matching TRBD1. J lost 4 bases, V lost 4 bases, and 1 base had no gene match. This CDR3 spans 13 amino acids. Per germline, CDR1 WNHNN and CDR2 SYGVQD (reference sequence). The CDR3 spells CASSATGGTEAFF. The DNA for the CDR3 is TGCGCCAGCAGTGCGACAGGGGGCACTGAAGCTTTCTTT.

This sequence joins TRBV18 and TRBJ2-1; 9 positions agree with TRBD2. The V segment lost 3 bases and the J segment 0 bases; nucleotides outside the gene matches: 0. Germline CDR1 reads KGHSH; CDR2 reads LQKENI. The CDR3 extends over 15 amino acids. CDR3 loop: CASSPSGSSYNEQFF. In DNA, the CDR3 is TGTGCCAGCTCACCTAGCGGGAGCTCCTACAATGAGCAGTTCTTC.

The chain is built from TRBV6-6 and TRBJ2-2; D may be TRBD2 (5 bases). The CDR3 contains 13 residues. CDR1 MNHNY and CDR2 SVGAGI come from the germline V gene (reference sequence). V dropped 2 bases and J dropped 9 bases, with 10 bases sitting between them. The CDR3 DNA sequence: TGTGCCAGCAGTTACGAGCGGCAGAGGGAGCTGTTTTTT. Protein product: CASSYERQRELFF.

The V call is TRBV24-1, the J call TRBJ2-3, with a possible D match to TRBD2 (6 bases). Germline V gene lookup returns CDR1 KGHDR and CDR2 SFDVKD. This CDR3 spans 13 amino acids. The CDR3 DNA is TGTGCTACCCCGGGGGTCCTCACAGATACGCAGTATTTT. As protein: CATPGVLTDTQYF.

The V and J genes are TRBV5-1 and TRBJ2-7, with TRBD1 identical over 7 bases. There are 13 residues in the CDR3. The V segment lost 4 bases and the J segment 2 bases; nucleotides outside the gene matches: 3. The germline CDR1 and CDR2 sequences are SGHRS and YFSETQ. CDR3 sequence reads: CASSSQGAYEQYF. Written as DNA, the CDR3 is TGCGCCAGCAGCAGTCAGGGGGCCTACGAGCAGTACTTC.

The chain carries TRBV27 and TRBJ2-7, with TRBD1 identical over 8 bases. The germline gives CDR1 MNHEY, CDR2 SMNVEV (reference sequence). V was clipped by 6 bases and J by 2 bases; unmatched bases: 9. This CDR3 contains 15 residues. The CDR3 DNA reads TGTGCCAGCAGCCCGGGACAGGCGTACCCCTACGAGCAGTACTTC. Translating gives CASSPGQAYPYEQYF.

This clone appeared a single time. The chain recombines TRBV5-1 with TRBJ1-2, with no clear D. Trimming shortened V by 0 bases and J by 6 bases, and 9 bases separated the two germline ends. This CDR3 region has 13 residues. CDR1 SGHRS and CDR2 YFSETQ come from the germline V gene. The DNA for the CDR3 is TGCGCCAGCAGCTTGGCGGTCGGGGATGGCTACACCTTC. This translates into CASSLAVGDGYTF.

The chain uses TRBV6-5 and TRBJ2-5; perhaps TRBD1 as D (5 bases). Trimming shortened V by 7 bases and J by 3 bases, and 12 bases separated the two germline ends. Germline values: CDR1 MNHEY, CDR2 SVGAGI. The CDR3 loop spans 13 amino acids. The CDR3 loop reads CASTRGVEETQYF. The CDR3 DNA reads as TGTGCCAGCACTAGGGGCGTGGAAGAGACCCAGTACTTC.

The chain couples TRBV5-1 to TRBJ2-2, with 8 bases aligning to TRBD1. J gave up 5 bases and V 5 bases, and 5 bases lay outside the gene matches. CDR1 SGHRS and CDR2 YFSETQ come from the germline V gene. The CDR3 spans 14 residues. This CDR3 is CASRGDRFTGELFF. The CDR3 DNA is TGCGCCAGCAGGGGGGACAGGTTTACCGGGGAGCTGTTTTTT. Together with reference TRBV5-1 and TRBJ2-2, the CDR3 gives the full variable domain: KAGVTQTPRYLIKTRGQQVTLSCSPISGHRSVSWYQQTPGQGLQFLFEYFSETQRNKGNFPGRFSGRQFSNSRSEMNVSTLELGDSALYLCASRGDRFTGELFFGEGSRLTVL.